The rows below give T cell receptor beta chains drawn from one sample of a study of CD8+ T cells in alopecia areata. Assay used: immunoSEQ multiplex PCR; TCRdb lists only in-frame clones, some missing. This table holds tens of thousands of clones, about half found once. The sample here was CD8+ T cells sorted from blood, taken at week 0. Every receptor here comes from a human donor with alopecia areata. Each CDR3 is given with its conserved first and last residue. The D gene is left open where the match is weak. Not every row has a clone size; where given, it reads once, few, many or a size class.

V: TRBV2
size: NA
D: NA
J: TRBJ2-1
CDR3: CASRNGGEQFF
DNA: TGTGCCAGCAGAAACGGGGGTGAGCAGTTCTTC

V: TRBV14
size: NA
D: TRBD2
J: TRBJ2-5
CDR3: CASSPRGTSRETQYF
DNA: TGTGCCAGCAGCCCAAGGGGGACTAGCCGGGAGACCCAGTACTTC

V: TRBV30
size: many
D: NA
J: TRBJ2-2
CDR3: CAWSVGGTGELFF
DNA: TGTGCCTGGAGTGTAGGGGGGACCGGGGAGCTGTTTTTT

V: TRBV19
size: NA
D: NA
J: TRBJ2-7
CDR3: CASSILPGSYEQYF
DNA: TGTGCCAGTAGTATCCTTCCGGGCTCCTACGAGCAGTACTTC

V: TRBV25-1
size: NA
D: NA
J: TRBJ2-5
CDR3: CASKGETQYF
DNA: TGTGCCAGCAAAGGGGAGACCCAGTACTTC

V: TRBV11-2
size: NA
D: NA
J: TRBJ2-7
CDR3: CASSSTFQDGRSYEQYF
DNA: TGTGCCAGCAGCTCTACCTTCCAAGACGGCAGGTCCTACGAGCAGTACTTC

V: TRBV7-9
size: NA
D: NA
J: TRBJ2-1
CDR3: CASSSTLPAPGSSYNEQFF
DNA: TGTGCCAGCAGCTCGACTCTTCCAGCACCCGGGAGCTCCTACAATGAGCAGTTCTTC

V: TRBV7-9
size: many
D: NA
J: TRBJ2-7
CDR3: CASRPTRGEQYF
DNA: TGTGCCAGCAGACCAACGAGGGGGGAGCAGTACTTC

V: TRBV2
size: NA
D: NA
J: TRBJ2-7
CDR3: CASNGPSYEQYF
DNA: TGTGCCAGCAATGGACCCAGCTACGAGCAGTACTTC

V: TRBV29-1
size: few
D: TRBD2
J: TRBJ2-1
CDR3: CSVKGLAGVNEQFF
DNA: TGCAGCGTCAAAGGACTAGCGGGCGTCAATGAGCAGTTCTTC

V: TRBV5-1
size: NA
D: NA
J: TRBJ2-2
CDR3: CASSKTGELFF
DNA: TGCGCCAGCAGTAAAACCGGGGAGCTGTTTTTT

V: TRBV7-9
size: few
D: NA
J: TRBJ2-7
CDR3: CASSLGRDEQYF
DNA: TGTGCCAGCAGCTTGGGTAGGGACGAGCAGTACTTC

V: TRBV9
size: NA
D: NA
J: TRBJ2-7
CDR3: CASSGVDRLHEQYF
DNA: TGTGCCAGCAGTGGCGTCGACAGACTCCACGAGCAGTACTTC

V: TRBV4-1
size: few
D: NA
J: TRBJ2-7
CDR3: CASSPEVSLSYEQYF
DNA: TGCGCCAGCAGCCCAGAGGTGAGCCTCTCCTACGAGCAGTACTTC

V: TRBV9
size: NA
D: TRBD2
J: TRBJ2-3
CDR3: CASSARLATDTQYF
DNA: TGTGCCAGCAGCGCACGACTAGCCACAGATACGCAGTATTTT

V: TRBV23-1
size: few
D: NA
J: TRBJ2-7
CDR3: CASSQSRGSAYEQYF
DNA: TGCGCCAGCAGTCAATCGAGAGGGAGCGCCTACGAGCAGTACTTC

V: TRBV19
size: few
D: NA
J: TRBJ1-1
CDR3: CASSITRLETNTEAFF
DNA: TGTGCCAGTAGTATAACTCGGTTGGAAACGAACACTGAAGCTTTCTTT

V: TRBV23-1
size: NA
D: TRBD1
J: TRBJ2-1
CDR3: CASSPLHRGSYNERFF
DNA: TGCGCCAGCAGTCCTCTTCACAGGGGATCCTACAATGAGCGGTTCTTC

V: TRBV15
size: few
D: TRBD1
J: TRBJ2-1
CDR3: CATSRPWDRGYNEQFF
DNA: TGTGCCACCAGCAGACCCTGGGACAGGGGCTACAATGAGCAGTTCTTC

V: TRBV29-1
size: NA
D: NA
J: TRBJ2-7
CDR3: CSAMIGGYEQYF
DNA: TGCAGCGCCATGATTGGGGGCTACGAGCAGTACTTC

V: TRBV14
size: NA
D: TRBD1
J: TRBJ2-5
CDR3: CASSLYRGRGETQYF
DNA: TGTGCCAGCAGCCTCTACAGGGGGCGAGGAGAGACCCAGTACTTC

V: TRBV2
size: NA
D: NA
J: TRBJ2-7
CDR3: CAVSVSSYEQYF
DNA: TGTGCCGTGTCAGTTAGCTCCTACGAGCAGTACTTC

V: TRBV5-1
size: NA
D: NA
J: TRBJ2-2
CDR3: CASSFLGWDTGELFF
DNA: TGCGCCAGCAGCTTCTTGGGTTGGGACACCGGGGAGCTGTTTTTT

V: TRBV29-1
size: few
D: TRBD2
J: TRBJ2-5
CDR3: CSVAGGPEETQYF
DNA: TGCAGCGTTGCGGGAGGGCCCGAGGAGACCCAGTACTTC

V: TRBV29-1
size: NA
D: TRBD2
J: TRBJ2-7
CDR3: CSVAGGPEEQYF
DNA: TGCAGCGTAGCGGGAGGGCCAGAAGAGCAGTACTTC

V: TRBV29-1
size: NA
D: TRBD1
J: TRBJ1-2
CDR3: CSVGGDSYYGYTF
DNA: TGCAGCGTTGGTGGGGACAGCTACTATGGCTACACCTTC

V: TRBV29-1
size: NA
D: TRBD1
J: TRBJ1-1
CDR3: CSVDPDRGFTEAFF
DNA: TGCAGCGTTGACCCCGACAGGGGTTTCACTGAAGCTTTCTTT

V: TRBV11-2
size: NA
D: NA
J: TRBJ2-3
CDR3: CASSLEMGDLTDTQYF
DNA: TGTGCCAGCAGCTTAGAAATGGGGGACCTCACAGATACGCAGTATTTT